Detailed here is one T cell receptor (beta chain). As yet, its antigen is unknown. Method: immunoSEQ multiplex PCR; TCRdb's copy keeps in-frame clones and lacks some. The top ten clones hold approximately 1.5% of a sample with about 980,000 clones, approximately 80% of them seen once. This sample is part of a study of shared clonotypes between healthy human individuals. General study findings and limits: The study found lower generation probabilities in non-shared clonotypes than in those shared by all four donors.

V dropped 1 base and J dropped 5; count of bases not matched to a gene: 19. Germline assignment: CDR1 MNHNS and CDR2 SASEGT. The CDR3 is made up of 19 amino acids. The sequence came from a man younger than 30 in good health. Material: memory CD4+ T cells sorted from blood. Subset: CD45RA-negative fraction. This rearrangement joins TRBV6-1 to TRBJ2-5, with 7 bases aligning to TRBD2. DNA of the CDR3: TGTGCCAGCAGTGAAGGGGTACTCGTAGGAGGGAGGGCCTTTGAGACCCAGTACTTC. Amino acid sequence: CASSEGVLVGGRAFETQYF.